The 23 T cell receptor beta chains given below trace back to one sample, sequenced in a study of blood T cell repertoires in COVID-19. Here immunoSEQ multiplex PCR was the method, and the copy in TCRdb shows in-frame clones only, minus some. The sample consists of 250,000 to 350,000 clones, 88% of them appearing once. Sequenced input: peripheral blood. The origin of the receptors is a woman aged 45-65 years with active or convalescent COVID-19.

The chain combines TRBV10-3 with TRBJ2-3, with 11 bases aligning to TRBD2. Trimming removed 10 bases from V and 2 bases from J; junction bases left unmatched: 5. The germline V gene encodes CDR1 ENHRY and CDR2 SYGVKD. CDR3 length: 14 amino acids. CDR3 sequence: CATIAGGSTDTQYF. The CDR3 nucleotides read TGTGCCACGATAGCGGGAGGGTCCACAGATACGCAGTATTTT.

V gene TRBV29-1 combines with J gene TRBJ1-1; no definite D call. From germline, CDR1 is SQVTM and CDR2 ANQGSEA. The CDR3 length is 12 residues. Trimming removed 8 bases at V and 3 bases at J, with 13 bases between. CDR3 sequence reads: CSSVTGYTEAFF. The CDR3 bases are TGCAGCTCAGTGACGGGGTACACTGAAGCTTTCTTT.

The CDR3 loop is CASSFFRAEGEAFF. DNA for the CDR3: TGTGCCAGCAGTTTCTTCCGGGCGGAGGGTGAAGCTTTCTTT. The genes are TRBV27 and TRBJ1-1; D unresolved. Germline V gene sequence: CDR1 MNHEY, CDR2 SMNVEV (reference sequence). The V end was cut by 3 bases, the J end by 7 bases, with 15 bases between. The CDR3 is made up of 14 amino acids.

This chain links TRBV2 with TRBJ2-3; 7 nucleotides agree with TRBD2. V was clipped by 4 bases and J by 1 base; unmatched bases: 11. This CDR3 has 17 amino acids. CDR1 is SNHLY, CDR2 FYNNEI, per germline. CDR3 DNA: TGTGCCAGCAGTGGGGGAGGGGAGCGACTGGGCACAGATACGCAGTATTTT. Translating it yields CASSGGGERLGTDTQYF.

CDR3 protein: CATSRAGLGSSSYNEQFF. CDR3 nucleotides: TGTGCCACCAGCAGGGCCGGGTTGGGTTCGAGCTCCTACAATGAGCAGTTCTTC. The chain joins TRBV15 to TRBJ2-1, with D unclear. CDR3 length equals 18 residues. V dropped 3 bases and J dropped 0 bases, with 18 bases sitting between them. The V gene's germline CDR1 is LNHNV and CDR2 YYDKDF (reference sequence).

This sequence joins TRBV7-2 and TRBJ2-3, with a possible D match to TRBD1 (6 bases). The CDR3 is 15 residues long. Germline V gene sequence: CDR1 SGHTA, CDR2 FQGNSA. V lost 0 bases and J 1 base, leaving 8 bases between the germline ends. The CDR3 DNA follows: TGTGCCAGCAGCTTAGCGGGACAAGGCACAGATACGCAGTATTTT. Amino acid sequence: CASSLAGQGTDTQYF.

This clone was found a few times. The rearrangement joins TRBV30 to TRBJ2-7; a weak D match, TRBD2 (6 bases). The CDR3 is 17 amino acids. Germline V gene lookup returns CDR1 GTSNPN and CDR2 SVGIG (reference sequence). V was clipped by 3 bases and J by 2 bases, with 23 bases between them. The CDR3 nucleotides read TGTGCCTGGAGCAAACTCACGGGGAGCGGGCCTACCTACGAGCAGTACTTC. The encoded protein is CAWSKLTGSGPTYEQYF. Full variable domain (outside the CDR3, taken from reference TRBV30 and TRBJ2-7): SQTIHQWPATLVQPVGSPLSLECTVEGTSNPNLYWYRQAAGRGLQLLFYSVGIGQISSEVPQNLSASRPQDRQFILSSKKLLLSDSGFYLCAWSKLTGSGPTYEQYFGPGTRLTVT.

This clone was counted a few times. The J gene is TRBJ1-6, the V gene TRBV12-5; no clear D gene. CDR3 length: 14 amino acids. The germline V gene encodes CDR1 LGHNT and CDR2 FRNRAP. With 9 bases removed from V and 4 bases from J, the gap between germline ends came to 13 bases. The CDR3 DNA sequence: TGTGCTAGCGGCAGCCGGACTTATAATTCACCCCTCCACTTT. It encodes CASGSRTYNSPLHF.

The chain recombines TRBV6-5 with TRBJ2-7; D possibly corresponds to TRBD1 (6 bases). V was trimmed by 4 bases and J by 4 bases, leaving 20 bases between them. The CDR3 contains 16 residues. Looked up from germline, CDR1 is MNHEY and CDR2 is SVGAGI. CDR3 amino acids: CASSLYPQGRGYEQYF. The DNA of the CDR3 is TGTGCCAGCAGTTTGTATCCTCAGGGCAGGGGTTACGAGCAGTACTTC.

V and J are TRBV19 and TRBJ1-1, with TRBD1 identical over 10 bases. CDR1 is LNHDA and CDR2 is SQIVND in the germline V gene (reference sequence). After removal of 4 bases from V and 9 bases from J, the junction contained 8 bases not matched to a gene. The CDR3 runs to 14 residues. For the CDR3, the DNA is TGTGCCAGTAGTAAGTTTCCGGGACAGGGGAAAGCTTTCTTT. Amino acids: CASSKFPGQGKAFF. The entire variable domain, with the rest obtained from reference TRBV19 and TRBJ1-1, is as follows: DGGITQSPKYLFRKEGQNVTLSCEQNLNHDAMYWYRQDPGQGLRLIYYSQIVNDFQKGDIAEGYSVSREKKESFPLTVTSAQKNPTAFYLCASSKFPGQGKAFFGQGTRLTVV.

The V and J genes are TRBV27 and TRBJ2-3; TRBD2 agrees at 11 bases. Trimming cost V 1 base and J 2 bases; bases outside gene matches: 8. Germline CDR1 MNHEY, CDR2 SMNVEV (reference sequence). This CDR3 has 18 amino acids. In DNA, the CDR3 is TGTGCCAGCAGTTTATATACTAGCGGGAGCGGCCTCACAGATACGCAGTATTTT. It translates to CASSLYTSGSGLTDTQYF.

This clone was counted a single time. This sequence joins TRBV7-8 and TRBJ1-6, with 7 bases that match TRBD1. Germline trimming cut 5 bases from V and 0 bases from J; bases unmatched to any gene: 10. There are 18 residues in the CDR3. Germline V lookup: CDR1 SGHVS, CDR2 FQNEAQ. CDR3 in amino acids: CASSGLGQLSSYNSPLHF. CDR3 in DNA: TGTGCCAGCAGCGGATTGGGACAGTTAAGCTCCTATAATTCACCCCTCCACTTT.

The rearrangement joins TRBV29-1 to TRBJ2-4, with D possibly being TRBD1 (5 bases). CDR1 SQVTM and CDR2 ANQGSEA come from the germline V gene. This CDR3 is built from 13 residues. Trimming removed 0 bases from V and 12 bases from J, with 15 bases in between. The CDR3 DNA sequence: TGCAGCGTTGAAGATCGTAAAGAGGACACTCAGTACTTC. The encoded protein is CSVEDRKEDTQYF.

V usage is TRBV5-4 and J usage is TRBJ2-7; 9 bases agree with TRBD1. The V gene end was trimmed by 3 bases and the J gene end by 3 bases; junction bases not matched to a gene: 16. The CDR3 has 18 residues. Germline lookup yields CDR1 SGHNT and CDR2 YYREEE (reference sequence). This chain's CDR3 is CASSSRDRGALSYYEQYF. The CDR3 DNA reads as TGTGCCAGCAGCTCAAGAGACAGGGGGGCCCTTAGTTACTACGAGCAGTACTTC.

The CDR3 here is CASSLTQGLEAFF. CDR3 coding DNA: TGTGCCAGCAGCTTAACTCAGGGGTTGGAAGCTTTCTTT. The chain combines TRBV7-3 with TRBJ1-1; perhaps TRBD1 as D (6 bases). CDR3 length equals 13 residues. Trimming shortened V by 0 bases and J by 8 bases, and 10 bases separated the two germline ends. The germline gives CDR1 SGHTA, CDR2 FQGTGA.

The J gene is TRBJ1-1, the V gene TRBV19; D may be TRBD1 (5 bases). Trimming removed 9 bases from V and 2 bases from J, with 19 bases in between. The CDR3 runs 15 residues. Germline V gene sequence: CDR1 LNHDA, CDR2 SQIVND (reference sequence). The CDR3 sequence: CARDTATPQNTEAFF. CDR3 DNA: TGTGCCAGGGACACGGCGACCCCTCAAAACACTGAAGCTTTCTTT.

The CDR3 nucleotides read TGTGCCAGCAGTGCCGGACAGGGAAAGTATGAGCAGTACTTC. Translated: CASSAGQGKYEQYF. The gene calls are TRBV2 and TRBJ2-7; TRBD1 matches 8 bases. The germline gives CDR1 SNHLY, CDR2 FYNNEI. The CDR3 length is 14 residues. V lost 4 bases and J lost 7; bases outside the gene matches: 9.

The chain combines TRBV5-1 with TRBJ2-1; D gene unclear. Germline-derived CDR1 and CDR2 are SGHRS and YFSETQ. V was shortened by 5 bases and J by 6 bases, with 15 bases between the two germline ends. The CDR3 contains 14 residues. DNA of the CDR3: TGCGCCAGCAGAGGTGATAGTCGGGTCAATGAGCAGTTCTTC. Translating gives CASRGDSRVNEQFF.

This chain connects TRBV11-3 to TRBJ2-3; tentatively, D is TRBD1 (5 bases). The CDR3 is 15 residues long. The germline V gene has CDR1 SGHNT and CDR2 YENEEA. Deletions cut 2 bases from V and 2 bases from J, with 11 bases between. The CDR3 region has the DNA TGTGCCAGCAGCTTAACGAGACAGAACACAGATACGCAGTATTTT. Its protein is CASSLTRQNTDTQYF. The full variable domain, rest sourced from reference TRBV11-3 and TRBJ2-3, is EAGVVQSPRYKIIEKKQPVAFWCNPISGHNTLYWYLQNLGQGPELLIRYENEEAVDDSQLPKDRFSAERLKGVDSTLKIQPAELGDSAVYLCASSLTRQNTDTQYFGPGTRLTVL.

The chain uses TRBV24-1 and TRBJ2-1; 8 bases are a match to TRBD2. The CDR3 has 15 amino acids. Germline values: CDR1 KGHDR, CDR2 SFDVKD. With 1 base clipped from V and 7 bases from J, the junction kept 5 bases outside the gene matches. This CDR3 is CATSDFRTSRNEQFF. The CDR3 DNA follows: TGTGCCACCAGTGATTTCCGGACTAGCAGGAATGAGCAGTTCTTC.

V usage is TRBV28 and J usage is TRBJ1-6; maybe TRBD1 (6 bases). Trimming took 2 bases from V and 7 from J, leaving 12 bases between them. Germline values: CDR1 MDHEN, CDR2 SYDVKM. This CDR3 has 15 amino acids. The CDR3 here is CASSLRTVYNSPLHF. DNA of the CDR3: TGTGCCAGCAGTTTAAGGACAGTTTACAATTCACCCCTCCACTTT.

This rearrangement joins TRBV14 to TRBJ1-2; perhaps TRBD1 as D (5 bases). CDR3 length: 15 residues. V lost 3 bases, J lost 8 bases, and 19 bases lay in between. Germline V gene sequence: CDR1 SGHDN, CDR2 FVKESK. The CDR3 sequence is CASSQLLQEAIGYTF. The CDR3 nucleotides are TGTGCCAGCAGCCAGCTACTACAGGAAGCGATAGGCTACACCTTC.

CDR3 nucleotide sequence: TGTGCCTGGAGTTTGGACAGTAACTATGGCTACACCTTC. Translating it yields CAWSLDSNYGYTF. The genes are TRBV30 and TRBJ1-2; D perhaps matches TRBD1 (6 bases). V lost 2 bases to trimming and J lost 1 base, with 8 bases between them. The CDR3 extends over 13 amino acids. Looked up from germline, CDR1 is GTSNPN and CDR2 is SVGIG (reference sequence).